This TCR beta chain appears in the sequencing data of a study of cytomegalovirus exposure and HLA in healthy donors. Study-wide results and caveats: In an earlier analysis, in several hundred donors, most V segments appeared productive either ~90% or ~30% of the time. Indistinguishable V segments such as TRBV6-2 and TRBV6-3 were excluded.

On this clone: Its antigen remains unknown.

The CDR3 has 15 amino acids. Germline V lookup: CDR1 MNHEY, CDR2 SMNVEV (reference sequence). V was clipped by 8 bases and J by 7 bases; unmatched bases: 16. PCR was performed using 60 Vbeta and 13 Jbeta primers. Here immunoSEQ multiplex PCR was the method, and the copy in TCRdb shows in-frame clones only, minus some. The table lists about 120,000 clones, 74% of them singletons, with 2% to 2.5% in the top ten. The V gene is TRBV27, the J gene TRBJ2-7, with 8 bases that match TRBD1. The sequence derives from a human donor in good health. The material sequenced was PBMCs. CDR3 region: CASLLADRDALEQYF. The CDR3 DNA sequence: TGTGCCAGCTTATTGGCGGACAGGGACGCCCTAGAGCAGTACTTC.